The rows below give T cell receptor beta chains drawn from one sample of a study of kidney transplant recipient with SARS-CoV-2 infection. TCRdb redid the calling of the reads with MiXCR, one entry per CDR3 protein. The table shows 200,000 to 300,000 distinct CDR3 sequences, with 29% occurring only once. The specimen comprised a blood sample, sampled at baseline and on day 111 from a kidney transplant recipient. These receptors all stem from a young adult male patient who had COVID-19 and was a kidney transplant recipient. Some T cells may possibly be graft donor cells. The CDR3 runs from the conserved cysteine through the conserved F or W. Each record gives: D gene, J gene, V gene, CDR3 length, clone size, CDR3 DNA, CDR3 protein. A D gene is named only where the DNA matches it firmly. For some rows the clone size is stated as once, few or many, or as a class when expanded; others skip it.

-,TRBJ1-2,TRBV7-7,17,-,TGTGCCAGCAGCAGCGATAGTAAGTGCCAAAAGACCTATGGCTACACCTTC,CASSSDSKCQKTYGYTF
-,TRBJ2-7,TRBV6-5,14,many,TGTGCCAGCGGTCCCGGTAGGAGTGCCTACGAGCAGTACTTC,CASGPGRSAYEQYF
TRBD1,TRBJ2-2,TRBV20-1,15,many,TGCAGTGCTACCCGACAGGGGACGAACACCGGGGAGCTGTTTTTT,CSATRQGTNTGELFF
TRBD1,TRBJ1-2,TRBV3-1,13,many,TGTGCCAGCAGCCAACACAGGGGGCTAGGCTACACCTTC,CASSQHRGLGYTF
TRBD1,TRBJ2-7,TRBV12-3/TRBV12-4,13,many,TGTGCCAGCACACGACAGGGGGGCTACGAGCAGTACTTC,CASTRQGGYEQYF
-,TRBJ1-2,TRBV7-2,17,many,TGTGCCAGCAGCGCGCCGTACAGAGACGGAAAGACCTATGGCTACACCTTC,CASSAPYRDGKTYGYTF
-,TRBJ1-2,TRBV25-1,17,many,TGTGCCAGCAGTGCTGTATCAGAACTGGGAAAGACCTATGGCTACACCTTC,CASSAVSELGKTYGYTF
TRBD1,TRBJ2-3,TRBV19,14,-,TGTGCCAGTAGTATGGGACAGGGCGCAGATACGCAGTATTTT,CASSMGQGADTQYF
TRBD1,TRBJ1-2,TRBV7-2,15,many,TGTGCCAGCAGCCCGCGCTCCACCTCAGGGGGCGGCTACACCTTC,CASSPRSTSGGGYTF
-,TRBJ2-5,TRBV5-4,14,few,TGTGCCAGCAGCTCGCCTAGCGTCCAAGAGACCCAGTACTTC,CASSSPSVQETQYF
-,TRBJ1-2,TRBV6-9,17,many,TGTGCCAGCAGTCTATACAAGCCTTACGGAAAGACCTATGGCTACACCTTC,CASSLYKPYGKTYGYTF
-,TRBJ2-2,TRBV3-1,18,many,TGTGCCAGCAGCCCCTTTTGTCCCATTTCAGGCTTGACCGGGGAGCTGTTTTTT,CASSPFCPISGLTGELFF
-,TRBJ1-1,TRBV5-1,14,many,TGCGCCAGCAGCCAGGGAGACAGGATAACTGAAGCTTTCTTT,CASSQGDRITEAFF
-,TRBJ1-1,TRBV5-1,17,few,TGCGCCAGCAGCTTGGCCGGTCGCGCGGGGATGAACACTGAAGCTTTCTTT,CASSLAGRAGMNTEAFF
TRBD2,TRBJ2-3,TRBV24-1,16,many,TGTGCCACCAGCTCCCTTAGCGGGAGGTTCACAGATACGCAGTATTTT,CATSSLSGRFTDTQYF
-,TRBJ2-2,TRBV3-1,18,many,TGTGCCAGCAGCACTGCCCTTCCCATTTCAGGCTTGACCGGGGAGCTGTTTTTT,CASSTALPISGLTGELFF
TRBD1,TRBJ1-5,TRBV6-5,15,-,TGTGCCAGCAGAGCAACAGGGGCGTCTTCCCAGCCCCAGCATTTT,CASRATGASSQPQHF
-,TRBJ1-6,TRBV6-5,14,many,TGTGCCAGCAGGAGGGGCGATTCGGGGTTACCCCTCCACTTT,CASRRGDSGLPLHF
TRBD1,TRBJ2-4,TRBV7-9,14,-,TGTGCCAGCAGTCCCGGGACAGGGGCAGGCATTCAGTACTTC,CASSPGTGAGIQYF
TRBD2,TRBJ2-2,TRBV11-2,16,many,TGTGCCAGCAGCTTTGTTCGCGGCGGGGGAACCGGGGAGCTGTTTTTT,CASSFVRGGGTGELFF
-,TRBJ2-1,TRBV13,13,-,TGTGCCAGCAGCCTCGGGAGTGCGAATGAGCAGTTCTTC,CASSLGSANEQFF
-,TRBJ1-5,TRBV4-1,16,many,TGCGCCAGCAGCCAAGATGAAGGGAGGGGAGGGCAGCCCCAGCATTTT,CASSQDEGRGGQPQHF
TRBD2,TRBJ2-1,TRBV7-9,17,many,TGTGCCAGCAGCAGTCCCCTGGGAGCGGGAGGGCGAGGTGAGCAGTTCTTC,CASSSPLGAGGRGEQFF
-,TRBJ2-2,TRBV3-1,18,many,TGTGCCAGCAGCATGAGGGTTCCCATTTCAGGCTTGACCGGGGAGCTGTTTTTT,CASSMRVPISGLTGELFF
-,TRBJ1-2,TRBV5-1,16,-,TGCGCCAGCCTCATACGATCGGTTCGAAAGACCTATGGCTACACCTTC,CASLIRSVRKTYGYTF
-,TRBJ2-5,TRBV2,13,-,TGTGCCAGCAGTGACAGGGGCGTAGAGACCCAGTACTTC,CASSDRGVETQYF
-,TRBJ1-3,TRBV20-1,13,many,TGCAGTGCCCAACAGGGTGGTGGAAACACCATATATTTT,CSAQQGGGNTIYF
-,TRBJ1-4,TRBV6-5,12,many,TGTGCCAGCAGTCAGGGAACTGAAAAACTGTTTTTT,CASSQGTEKLFF
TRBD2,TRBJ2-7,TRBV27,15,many,TGTGCCAGCAGCTATGCGCCGGGACTAGCGAGCGAGCAGTACTTC,CASSYAPGLASEQYF
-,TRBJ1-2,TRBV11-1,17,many,TGTGCCAGCAGCGGGAGCGATAAGGCTGGAAAGACCTATGGCTACACCTTC,CASSGSDKAGKTYGYTF
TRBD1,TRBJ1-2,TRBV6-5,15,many,TGTGCCAGCAGTGAGGGGACAGTAGCTAACTATGGCTACACCTTC,CASSEGTVANYGYTF
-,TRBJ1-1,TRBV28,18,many,TGTGCCAGCTTCTCTCCAGTTTGGCAGGGGAAGAGAAGCACTGAAGCTTTCTTT,CASFSPVWQGKRSTEAFF
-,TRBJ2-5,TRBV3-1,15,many,TGTGCCAGCAACTCCCTTGGCAGCAACCAAGAGACCCAGTACTTC,CASNSLGSNQETQYF
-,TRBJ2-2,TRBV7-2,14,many,TGTGCCAGCAGCTCACTGGGGAACACCGGGGAGCTGTTTTTT,CASSSLGNTGELFF
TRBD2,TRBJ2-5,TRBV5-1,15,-,TGCGCCAGCAGCTTGGAGAGCGGGAGGGCTGGGACCCAGTACTTC,CASSLESGRAGTQYF
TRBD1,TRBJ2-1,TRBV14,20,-,TGTGCCAGCAGCCAAGGCCCCCGGCGGTACAGGGGACACAAAGACAATGAGCAGTTCTTC,CASSQGPRRYRGHKDNEQFF
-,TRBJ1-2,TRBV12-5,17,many,TGTGCTAGTGGTGAGTTCTCTTTGCAGGGAAAGACCTATGGCTACACCTTC,CASGEFSLQGKTYGYTF
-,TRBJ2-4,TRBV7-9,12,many,TGTGCCAGCAGCCCCAGGGGGGACATTCAGTACTTC,CASSPRGDIQYF
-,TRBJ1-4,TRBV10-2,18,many,TGCGCCAGCAGTGAGTCAGGCTCGGGGAGTGCAACTAATGAAAAACTGTTTTTT,CASSESGSGSATNEKLFF
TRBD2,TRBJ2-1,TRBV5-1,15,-,TGCGCCAGCAGCTTTATGACTAGCGGGACCAATGAGCAGTTCTTC,CASSFMTSGTNEQFF
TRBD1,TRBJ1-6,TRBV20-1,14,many,TGCAGTGCTAGCTCGGGACAGAATAATTCACCCCTCCACTTT,CSASSGQNNSPLHF
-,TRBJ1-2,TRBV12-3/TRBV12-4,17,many,TGTGCCAGCAGTTTTTGGATCAGCTTCCGAAAGACCTATGGCTACACCTTC,CASSFWISFRKTYGYTF
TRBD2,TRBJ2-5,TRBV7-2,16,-,TGTGCCAGCAGCCTCGGGGGACTAGCGTTCCAAGAGACCCAGTACTTC,CASSLGGLAFQETQYF
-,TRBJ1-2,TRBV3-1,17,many,TGTGCCAGCAGCGATGGTATCACCCTTCGAAAGACCTATGGCTACACCTTC,CASSDGITLRKTYGYTF
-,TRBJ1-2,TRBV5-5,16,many,TGTGCCAGCCATAGCACTGTCTCGCGAAAGACCTATGGCTACACCTTC,CASHSTVSRKTYGYTF
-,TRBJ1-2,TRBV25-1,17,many,TGTGCCAGCAGTTGGGCAAGAGAACTGGGAAAGACCTATGGCTACACCTTC,CASSWARELGKTYGYTF
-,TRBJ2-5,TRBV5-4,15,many,TGTGCCAGCAGCTTGTATTCGGGAGTGGGCGAGACCCAGTACTTC,CASSLYSGVGETQYF
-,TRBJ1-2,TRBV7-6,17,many,TGTGCCAGCAGCGTGGAGGCTGAATCTCGAAAGACCTATGGCTACACCTTC,CASSVEAESRKTYGYTF
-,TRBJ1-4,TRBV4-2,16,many,TGTGCCAGCAGCCAAGTTGGGGGGCGAGGGAATGAAAAACTGTTTTTT,CASSQVGGRGNEKLFF
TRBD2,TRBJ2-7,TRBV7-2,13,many,TGTGCCAGCACCTGGGGGGGATCCTACGAGCAGTACTTC,CASTWGGSYEQYF
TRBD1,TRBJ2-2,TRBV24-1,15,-,TGTGCCACCAGTGGGGGACAGGGGGCGTTTAGTGAGCTGTTTTTT,CATSGGQGAFSELFF
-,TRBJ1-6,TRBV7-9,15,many,TGTGCCAGCAGCTTAGGGGGATCTGACAATTCACCCCTCCACTTT,CASSLGGSDNSPLHF
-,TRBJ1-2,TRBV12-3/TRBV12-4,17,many,TGTGCCAGCAGTGATGGCCGCAGCTTCCGAAAGACCTATGGCTACACCTTC,CASSDGRSFRKTYGYTF
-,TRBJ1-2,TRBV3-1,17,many,TGTGCCAGCAGCCCCATGGCCACCCTTCGAAAGACCTATGGCTACACCTTC,CASSPMATLRKTYGYTF
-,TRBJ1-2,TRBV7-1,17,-,TGTGCCAGCAGCATCATTCGTCACGAGGGAAAGACCTATGGCTACACCTTC,CASSIIRHEGKTYGYTF
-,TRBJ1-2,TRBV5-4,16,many,TGTGCCAGCATTCGGAACGTACCAGGAAAGACCTATGGCTACACCTTC,CASIRNVPGKTYGYTF
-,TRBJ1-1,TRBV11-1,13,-,TGTGCCAACAGCTTCGGGCTGAACACTGAAGCTTTCTTT,CANSFGLNTEAFF
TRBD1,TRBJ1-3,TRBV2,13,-,TGTGCCAGCAAGACAGGGTTAGAAGACGCCATATATTTT,CASKTGLEDAIYF